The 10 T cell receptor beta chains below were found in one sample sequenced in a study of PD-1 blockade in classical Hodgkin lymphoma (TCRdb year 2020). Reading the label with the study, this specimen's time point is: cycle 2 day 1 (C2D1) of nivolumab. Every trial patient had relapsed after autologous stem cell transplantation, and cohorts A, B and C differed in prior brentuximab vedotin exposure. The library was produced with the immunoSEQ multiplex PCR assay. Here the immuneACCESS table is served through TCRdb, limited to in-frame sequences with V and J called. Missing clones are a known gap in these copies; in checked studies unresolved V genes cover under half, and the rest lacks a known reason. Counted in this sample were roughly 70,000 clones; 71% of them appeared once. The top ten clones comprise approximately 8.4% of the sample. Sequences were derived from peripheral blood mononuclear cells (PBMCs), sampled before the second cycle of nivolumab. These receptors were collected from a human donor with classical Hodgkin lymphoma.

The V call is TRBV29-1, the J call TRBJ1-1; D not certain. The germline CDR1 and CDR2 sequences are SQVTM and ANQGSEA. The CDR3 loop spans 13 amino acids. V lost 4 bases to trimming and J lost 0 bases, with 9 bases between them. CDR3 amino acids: CSVGQVLNTEAFF. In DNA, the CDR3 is TGCAGCGTTGGGCAGGTTCTGAACACTGAAGCTTTCTTT.

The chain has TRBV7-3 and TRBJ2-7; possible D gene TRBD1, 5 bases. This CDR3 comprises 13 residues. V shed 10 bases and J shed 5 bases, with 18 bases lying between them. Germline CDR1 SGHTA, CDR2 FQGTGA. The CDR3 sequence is CANPQGIGHEQYF. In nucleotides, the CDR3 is TGTGCCAACCCCCAGGGAATCGGCCACGAGCAGTACTTC.

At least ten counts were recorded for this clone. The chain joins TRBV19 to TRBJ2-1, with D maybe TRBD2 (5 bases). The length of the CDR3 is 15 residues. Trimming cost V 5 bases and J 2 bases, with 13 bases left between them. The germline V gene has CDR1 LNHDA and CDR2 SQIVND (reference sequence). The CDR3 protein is CASSVDGETYNEQFF. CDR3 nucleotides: TGTGCCAGTAGTGTCGACGGGGAAACCTACAATGAGCAGTTCTTC.

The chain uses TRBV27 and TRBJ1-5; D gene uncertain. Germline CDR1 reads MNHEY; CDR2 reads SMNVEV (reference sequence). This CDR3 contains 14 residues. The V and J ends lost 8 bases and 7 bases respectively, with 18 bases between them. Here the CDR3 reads CASRTWGDRQPQHF. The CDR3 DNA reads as TGTGCCAGCCGGACTTGGGGTGACCGCCAGCCCCAGCATTTT.

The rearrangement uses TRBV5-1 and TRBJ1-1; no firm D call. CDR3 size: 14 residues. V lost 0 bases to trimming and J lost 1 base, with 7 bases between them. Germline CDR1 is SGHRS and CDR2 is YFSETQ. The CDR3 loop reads CASSLAVQNTEAFF. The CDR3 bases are TGCGCCAGCAGCTTGGCCGTACAGAACACTGAAGCTTTCTTT.

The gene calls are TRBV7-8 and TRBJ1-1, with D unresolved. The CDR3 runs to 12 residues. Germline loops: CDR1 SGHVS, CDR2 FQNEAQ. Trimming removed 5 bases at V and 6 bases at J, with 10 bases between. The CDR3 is CASSPGWAEAFF. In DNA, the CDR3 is TGTGCCAGCAGCCCAGGTTGGGCTGAAGCTTTCTTT.

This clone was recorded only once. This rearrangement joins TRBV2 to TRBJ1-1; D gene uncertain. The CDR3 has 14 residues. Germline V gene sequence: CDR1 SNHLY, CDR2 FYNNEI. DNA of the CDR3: TGTGTTTCCCTTCCCCAACAAGTGAACACTGAAGCTTTCTTT. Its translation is CVSLPQQVNTEAFF.

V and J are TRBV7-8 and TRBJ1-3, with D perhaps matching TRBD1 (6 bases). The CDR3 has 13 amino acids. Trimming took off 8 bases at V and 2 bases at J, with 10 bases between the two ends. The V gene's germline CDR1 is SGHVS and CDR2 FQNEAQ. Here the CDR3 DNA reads TGTGCCAGCTCCGGGGGCCCTGGAAACACCATATATTTT. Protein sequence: CASSGGPGNTIYF.

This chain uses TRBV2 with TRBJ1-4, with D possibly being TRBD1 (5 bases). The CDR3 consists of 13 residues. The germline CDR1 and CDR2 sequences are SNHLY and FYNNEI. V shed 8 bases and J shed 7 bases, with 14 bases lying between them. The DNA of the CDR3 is TGTGCCAGCCTCGGGACGGCTTTTGAAAAACTGTTTTTT. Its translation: CASLGTAFEKLFF.

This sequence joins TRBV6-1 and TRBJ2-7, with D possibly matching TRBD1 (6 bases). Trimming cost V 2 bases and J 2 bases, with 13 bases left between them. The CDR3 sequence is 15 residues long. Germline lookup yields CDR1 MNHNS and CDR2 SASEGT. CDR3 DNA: TGTGCCAGCAGTGAATTGGGGGCGAGTCCCTACGAGCAGTACTTC. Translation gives CASSELGASPYEQYF.